The 9 T cell receptor beta chains given below trace back to one sample, sequenced in a study of early T cells in non-severe SARS-CoV-2 infection. TCRdb passed the 5' RACE reads through MiXCR, listing each CDR3 protein once. The repertoire holds some 62,000 distinct CDR3 sequences, with about 9.9% as singletons. Sample: whole blood. The receptors shown here come from an adult who was a healthcare worker with PCR-confirmed SARS-CoV-2 infection or an uninfected control (not recorded which).

Only a few counts were recorded for this clonotype. The chain is built from TRBV29-1 and TRBJ2-1; possible D gene TRBD2, 5 bases. CDR1 and CDR2 from the germline V gene are SQVTM and ANQGSEA. The CDR3 loop spans 12 amino acids. Between the trimmed V and J ends, which lost 7 bases and 7 bases, there was a span of 14 bases. The CDR3: CSAGRAWNEQFF. CDR3 coding DNA: TGCAGCGCTGGGCGGGCTTGGAATGAGCAGTTCTTC.

This clonotype was seen a handful of times. The chain recombines TRBV7-2 with TRBJ2-1, with 7 bases matching TRBD2. The V segment lost 2 bases and the J segment 4 bases; nucleotides outside the gene matches: 5. The germline V gene has CDR1 SGHTA and CDR2 FQGNSA. This CDR3 is built from 15 residues. The CDR3 nucleotides are TGTGCCAGCAGCTTAAAGGATAGCGGGTACAATGAGCAGTTCTTC. Translated: CASSLKDSGYNEQFF.

This clonotype has only a few counts. The chain joins TRBV10-2 to TRBJ1-6; 9 positions agree with TRBD1. From germline, CDR1 is WSHSY and CDR2 SAAADI. The trim removed 10 bases at V and 8 bases at J, leaving 3 bases unmatched. The CDR3 runs to 12 residues. CDR3 DNA: TGCGCCACTAGGGACAGGGATTCACCCCTCCACTTT. It yields the protein CATRDRDSPLHF.

This clonotype turned up a few times. The genes are TRBV28 and TRBJ1-1; D is undetermined. Germline CDR1 and CDR2: MDHEN and SYDVKM. The CDR3 has 14 amino acids. Deletions cut 3 bases from V and 0 bases from J, with 8 bases between. CDR3 bases: TGTGCCAGCAGTTTGGGTCCCTTGAACACTGAAGCTTTCTTT. It translates to CASSLGPLNTEAFF. The entire variable domain, with the rest obtained from reference TRBV28 and TRBJ1-1, is as follows: DVKVTQSSRYLVKRTGEKVFLECVQDMDHENMFWYRQDPGLGLRLIYFSYDVKMKEKGDIPEGYSVSREKKERFSLILESASTNQTSMYLCASSLGPLNTEAFFGQGTRLTVV.

This clonotype showed up just a few times. CDR3 loop: CASSRDDYGYTF. CDR3 DNA sequence: TGTGCCAGCAGCCGGGACGACTATGGCTACACCTTC. The chain recombines TRBV5-6 with TRBJ1-2, with a tentative D call TRBD1 (5 bases). The CDR3 consists of 12 residues. Germline loops: CDR1 SGHDT, CDR2 YYEEEE. The V and J ends lost 4 bases and 3 bases respectively, with 7 bases between them.

The chain recombines TRBV3-1 with TRBJ1-2; no firm D call. The CDR3 length is 15 residues. Trimming took off 0 bases at V and 4 bases at J, with 12 bases between the two ends. Germline lookup yields CDR1 LGHDT and CDR2 YNNKEL (reference sequence). For the CDR3, the DNA is TGTGCCAGCAGCCAAGATCAGGACGCGGCCTATGGCTACACCTTC. This codes for CASSQDQDAAYGYTF.

The CDR3 loop reads CASSPGQIVETQYF. CDR3 bases: TGTGCCAGTAGTCCGGGACAGATCGTGGAGACCCAGTACTTC. This chain connects TRBV19 to TRBJ2-5; TRBD1 aligns across 7 bases. The CDR3 extends over 14 amino acids. Germline V lookup: CDR1 LNHDA, CDR2 SQIVND (reference sequence). After removal of 5 bases from V and 5 bases from J, the junction contained 8 bases not matched to a gene.

This clonotype occurred many times. The chain has TRBV18 and TRBJ2-2; TRBD2 aligns across 7 bases. CDR1 and CDR2 (germline): KGHSH, LQKENI. The CDR3 has 18 residues. V was pared by 0 bases and J by 0 bases, with 7 bases of the junction left unmatched. CDR3 amino acids: CASSPPVSGVPNTGELFF. CDR3 nucleotide sequence: TGTGCCAGCTCACCACCGGTCAGCGGGGTTCCGAACACCGGGGAGCTGTTTTTT.

This clonotype was counted only a few times. This chain uses TRBV13 with TRBJ1-2; D might be TRBD1 (6 bases). Trimming left V 3 bases short and J 11 bases short, with 19 bases between. Looked up from germline, CDR1 is PRHDT and CDR2 is FYEKMQ (reference sequence). The CDR3 covers 14 residues. As DNA, the CDR3 is TGTGCCAGCAGCTTGGAGGGACACCCTTGGGGGTACACCTTC. Translating it yields CASSLEGHPWGYTF.